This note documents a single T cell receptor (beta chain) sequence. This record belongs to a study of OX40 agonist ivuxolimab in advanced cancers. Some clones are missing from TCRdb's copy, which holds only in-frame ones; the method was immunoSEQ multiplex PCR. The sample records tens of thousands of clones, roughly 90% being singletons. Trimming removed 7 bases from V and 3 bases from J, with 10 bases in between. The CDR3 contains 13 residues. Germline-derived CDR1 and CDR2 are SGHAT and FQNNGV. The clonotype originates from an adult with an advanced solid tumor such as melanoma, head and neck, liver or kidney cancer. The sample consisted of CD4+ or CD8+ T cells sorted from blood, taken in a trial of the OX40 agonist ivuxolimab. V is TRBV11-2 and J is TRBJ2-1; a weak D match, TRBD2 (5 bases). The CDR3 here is CASTGEYYNEQFF. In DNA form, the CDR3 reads TGTGCCAGCACCGGGGAATACTACAATGAGCAGTTCTTC.